This T cell receptor beta chain stems from a study of post-analysis software for immune sequencing data. Background on the study: Relapsing-remitting, secondary progressive and progressive-relapsing courses of multiple sclerosis were included. Study results and limitations: When patients were compared with controls, 4 or 5 TRBV segments were more frequent, TRBV5-6, TRBV5-1 and TRBV20-1 among them.

On this clonotype itself: Its antigen is still unknown.

Unique molecular identifiers were built into the TCR beta cDNA libraries. TCRdb re-derived calls from the PCR reads in MiXCR, one entry per CDR3 protein. This table has 750,000 to 950,000 distinct CDR3 sequences, approximately 53% appearing once. Germline values: CDR1 SGHRS, CDR2 YFSETQ. The V segment lost 0 bases and the J segment 1 base; nucleotides outside the gene matches: 7. The CDR3 covers 17 residues. The TCR was taken from a girl aged 5 to 17 with multiple sclerosis. The specimen sequenced was blood. The J gene is TRBJ2-1, the V gene TRBV5-1; 7 nucleotides match TRBD2. CDR3 sequence reads: CASSLARQGLSYNEQFF. The CDR3 region has the DNA TGCGCCAGCAGCTTGGCAAGGCAGGGACTATCCTACAATGAGCAGTTCTTC.